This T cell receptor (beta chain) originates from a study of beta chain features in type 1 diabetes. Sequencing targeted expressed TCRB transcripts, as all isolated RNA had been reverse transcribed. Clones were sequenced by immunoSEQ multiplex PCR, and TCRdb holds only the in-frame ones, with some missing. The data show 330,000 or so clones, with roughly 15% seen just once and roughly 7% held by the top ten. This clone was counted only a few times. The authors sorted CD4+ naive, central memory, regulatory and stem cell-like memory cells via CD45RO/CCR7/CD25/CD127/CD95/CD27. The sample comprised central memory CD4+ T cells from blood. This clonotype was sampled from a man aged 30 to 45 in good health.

The CDR3 sequence: CASRGRDRVYSPLHF. The CDR3 DNA reads as TGTGCCAGCAGAGGCCGGGACAGGGTATATTCACCCCTCCACTTT. The V call is TRBV2, the J call TRBJ1-6, with 9 positions matching TRBD1. The germline CDR1 and CDR2 sequences are SNHLY and FYNNEI. V trimming: 6 bases; J trimming: 8 bases; junction bases outside the gene matches: 8. This CDR3 comprises 15 residues.